This is a list of T cell receptor beta chains from one sample in a study of Graves' ophthalmopathy and Graves' hyperthyroidism. TCRdb re-analysed the multiplex PCR reads in MiXCR, keeping a single row per CDR3 protein. The sample holds a few hundred thousand distinct CDR3 sequences; 17% are singletons and the top ten take roughly 2.3%. The sequenced material came from peripheral blood. All receptors derive from an adult woman with stable Graves' hyperthyroidism. Both conserved end residues are part of each CDR3. Each record gives: V gene, D gene, J gene, clone size, CDR3 DNA, CDR3 protein. The D gene is left open where the match is weak. Rows give clone size only sometimes, using once, few, many, or a class for an expanded clone.

TRBV12-3/TRBV12-4	TRBD1	TRBJ2-2	many	TGTGCCAGCAGTTGGGACAGTGGAACCGGGGAGCTGTTTTTT	CASSWDSGTGELFF
TRBV2	.	TRBJ2-7	many	TGTGCCAGCAGATCAGGGAACAACTACGAGCAGTACTTC	CASRSGNNYEQYF
TRBV7-2	.	TRBJ2-5	many	TGTGCCAGCAGCTTCCCGGGGGAGACCCAGTACTTC	CASSFPGETQYF
TRBV4-1	.	TRBJ1-2	many	TGCGCCAGCAGCCAAGAGGCAAGGGGCCCGAACTATGGCTACACCTTC	CASSQEARGPNYGYTF
TRBV19	.	TRBJ1-5	.	TGTGCCAGTAGTGTGGTCGGCAATCAGCCTCAGCATTTT	CASSVVGNQPQHF
TRBV6-5	TRBD1	TRBJ2-7	many	TGTGCCAGCAGTTACGCGACAAACAGGGGACGGAGCTCCTACGAGCAGTACTTC	CASSYATNRGRSSYEQYF
TRBV28	.	TRBJ2-5	.	TGTGCCAGCTCGGTGTGGCAGGAGACCCAGTACTTC	CASSVWQETQYF
TRBV5-1	.	TRBJ1-1	many	TGCGCCAGCAGCTTGTCCACTTTGAACACTGAAGCTTTCTTT	CASSLSTLNTEAFF
TRBV11-2	TRBD1	TRBJ2-7	.	TGTGCCAGCAGCTTGAAGTGGCCGGGACAGGGCTACGAGCAGTACTTC	CASSLKWPGQGYEQYF
TRBV4-1	TRBD2	TRBJ2-7	many	TGCGCCAGCAGCCCGGGACTAGCGGGATCGCGGGAGCAGTACTTC	CASSPGLAGSREQYF
TRBV11-2	TRBD1	TRBJ2-2	few	TGTGCCAGCAATCTGTCCCCGACAGGGTTGAACACCGGGGAGCTGTTTTTT	CASNLSPTGLNTGELFF
TRBV10-3	TRBD1	TRBJ1-1	many	TGTGCCATCAGTGAGTCGAAGACAGGGGGCGGGACTGAAGCTTTCTTT	CAISESKTGGGTEAFF
TRBV5-6	TRBD2	TRBJ2-2	.	TGTGCCAATCAGCTTTTCCGGACCGGGACTAGCGGGGTGAACACCGGGGAGCTGTTTTTT	CANQLFRTGTSGVNTGELFF
TRBV5-5	.	TRBJ1-1	many	TGTGCCAGCAGCTTGGGTCAGGTCAGCGACACTGAAGCTTTCTTT	CASSLGQVSDTEAFF
TRBV12-3/TRBV12-4	.	TRBJ1-1	many	TGTGCCAGCAGTTCCGGGACAAACACTGAAGCTTTCTTT	CASSSGTNTEAFF
TRBV6-5	TRBD2	TRBJ2-2	many	TGTGCCAGCAGTTTTGGGACTAGCGGGACGAACACCGGGGAGCTGTTTTTT	CASSFGTSGTNTGELFF
TRBV6-5	.	TRBJ2-7	many	TGTGCCAGCAGTTATGAGAGCTCCTACGAGCAGTACTTC	CASSYESSYEQYF
TRBV19	TRBD1	TRBJ1-5	many	TGTGCCAGTAGTCCGGGACAGTACAATCAGCCCCAGCATTTT	CASSPGQYNQPQHF
TRBV4-1	.	TRBJ2-7	many	TGCGCCAGCAGCCAACGACTAGTTGCCGAGCAGTACTTC	CASSQRLVAEQYF
TRBV12-5	.	TRBJ2-5	many	TGTGCTAGTGGTTTTTGGGGAAGTGGAGAGACCCAGTACTTC	CASGFWGSGETQYF
TRBV6-5	.	TRBJ1-1	many	TGTGCCAGCAGTTACCCACAGGATGAAGCTTTCTTT	CASSYPQDEAFF
TRBV20-1	.	TRBJ2-5	.	TGCATTGGTAGGACTGGAAAGGGGACCCAGTACTTC	CIGRTGKGTQYF
TRBV18	.	TRBJ1-5	many	TGTGCCAGCTCACCAGTACAGGGACCTCAGCCCCAGCATTTT	CASSPVQGPQPQHF
TRBV11-2	TRBD2	TRBJ2-7	many	TGTGCCAGCAGCTTAGTGGGACTAGACCATTACGAGCAGTACTTC	CASSLVGLDHYEQYF
TRBV7-8	.	TRBJ2-7	.	TGTGCCAGCAGCTTAGACGGGGGGCAGTACTTC	CASSLDGGQYF
TRBV28	TRBD1	TRBJ2-7	many	TGTGCCAGCAGCCCCTGGGGCAGGGGGAACGAGCAGTACTTC	CASSPWGRGNEQYF
TRBV28	.	TRBJ2-5	many	TGTGCCAGCAGCGAGCTCCAAGAGACCCAGTACTTC	CASSELQETQYF
TRBV27	.	TRBJ1-5	many	TGTGCCAGCAGTCCATCCCAGGGGTTGGGGCGGCAGCCCCAGCATTTT	CASSPSQGLGRQPQHF
TRBV6-2/TRBV6-3	TRBD2	TRBJ2-7	.	TGTGCCAGCAGTTACTCCGCTAGCGGGAGTACACCCTACGAGCAGTACTTC	CASSYSASGSTPYEQYF
TRBV4-3	.	TRBJ2-7	many	TGCGCCAGCAGCCAAGATAGGACCCACCTTTACGAGCAGTACTTC	CASSQDRTHLYEQYF
TRBV6-2/TRBV6-3	.	TRBJ1-1	many	TGTGCCACCCAGCCGAGGATGAACACTGAAGCTTTCTTT	CATQPRMNTEAFF
TRBV5-1	.	TRBJ1-1	once	TGCGCCAGCAGCTCCGGACCGGGGGGAACTGAAGCTTTCTTT	CASSSGPGGTEAFF
TRBV5-1	.	TRBJ2-2	few	TGCGCCAGCAGCTTGTACGGGGAGAACACCGGGGAGCTGTTTTTT	CASSLYGENTGELFF
TRBV15	TRBD2	TRBJ2-6	few	TGTGCCACCAGCAGAGAGTGGGCTAGCGGGAGCTCTGGGGCCAACGTCCTGACTTTC	CATSREWASGSSGANVLTF
TRBV11-2	.	TRBJ2-7	.	TGTGCCAGCAGCTTAGTGTCTGGACCCCACTACGAGCAGTACTTC	CASSLVSGPHYEQYF
TRBV11-2	.	TRBJ1-1	many	TGTGCCAGCAGCAGGACGGGGGCTGGCACTGAAGCTTTCTTT	CASSRTGAGTEAFF
TRBV4-3	.	TRBJ2-2	few	TGCGCCAGCAGCCAAGATTTTGCGGGCACCGGGGAGCTGTTTTTT	CASSQDFAGTGELFF
TRBV27	TRBD1	TRBJ2-7	.	TGTGCCAGCAGTTGGGGGACAGGGGGCGAGCAGTACTTC	CASSWGTGGEQYF
TRBV20-1	.	TRBJ1-2	.	TGCAGTGCTAGTACCGTCCGAAAGGGGGGTTACACCTTC	CSASTVRKGGYTF
TRBV12-3/TRBV12-4	TRBD1	TRBJ1-5	.	TGTGCCAGCAGCAGAGCCGGGACAGGGTATCAGCCCCAGCATTTT	CASSRAGTGYQPQHF
TRBV9	.	TRBJ1-2	many	TGTGCCAGCAGCGTAGATGGGCGGATGTCCGGGGGTGGCTACACCTTC	CASSVDGRMSGGGYTF
TRBV11-2	TRBD1	TRBJ2-7	many	TGTGCCAGCAGCTTAGTCCGGGACAGGGGATATTACGAGCAGTACTTC	CASSLVRDRGYYEQYF
TRBV25-1	TRBD1	TRBJ1-6	many	TGTGCCAGCAGTGCCTCGACAGGGAGAGGATCACCCCTCCACTTT	CASSASTGRGSPLHF
TRBV11-2	TRBD2	TRBJ2-4	.	TGTGCCAGCAGCTTAGACCCGGGACTAGCGGGATCCGCCCAACTAGCCAAAAACATTCAGTACTTC	CASSLDPGLAGSAQLAKNIQYF
TRBV28	TRBD1	TRBJ2-5	many	TGTGCCAGCCACAGGGGGCTCCAAGAGACCCAGTACTTC	CASHRGLQETQYF
TRBV7-6	.	TRBJ2-3	few	TGTGCCAGCAGCCCCGGGGCAGATACGCAGTATTTT	CASSPGADTQYF
TRBV4-2	.	TRBJ2-3	.	TGTGCCAGCAGCCAAGCGATAGGGGGGATCACAGATACGCAGTATTTT	CASSQAIGGITDTQYF
TRBV20-1	TRBD2	TRBJ2-7	many	TGCAGTGCTAGTCAAGGACTAGCGGCTTACGAGCAGTACTTC	CSASQGLAAYEQYF
TRBV18	.	TRBJ1-2	many	TGTGCCAGCTCACCAACCCTCGCTACATCTCTATACAACTATGGCTACACCTTC	CASSPTLATSLYNYGYTF
TRBV4-2	TRBD2	TRBJ2-7	.	TGTGCCAGCAGCCCTACTAGCGGGAGGAATAAATACGAGCAGTACTTC	CASSPTSGRNKYEQYF
TRBV6-1	TRBD2	TRBJ2-7	.	TGTGCCAGCAGGTGGACTAGCGGCGGACAGTACTTC	CASRWTSGGQYF